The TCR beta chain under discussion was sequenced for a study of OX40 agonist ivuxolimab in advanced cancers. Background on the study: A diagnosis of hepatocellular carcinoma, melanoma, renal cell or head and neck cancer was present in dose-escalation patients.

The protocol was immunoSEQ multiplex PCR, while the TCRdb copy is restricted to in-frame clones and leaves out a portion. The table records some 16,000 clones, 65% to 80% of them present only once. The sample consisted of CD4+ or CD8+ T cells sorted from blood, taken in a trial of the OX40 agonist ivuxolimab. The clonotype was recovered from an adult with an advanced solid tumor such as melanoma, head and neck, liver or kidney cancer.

CDR3 nucleotide sequence: TGTGCCAGCACCGGGGCGCTACCGTACAATGAGCAGTTCTTC. Translated: CASTGALPYNEQFF. The chain carries TRBV25-1 and TRBJ2-1, with D possibly called TRBD1 or TRBD2 (5 bases each). Deletions cut 7 bases from V and 4 bases from J, with 14 bases between. Germline CDR1 MGHDK, CDR2 SYGVNS. CDR3 length: 14 amino acids.